This TCR beta chain was documented in a study of shared clonotypes between healthy human individuals. Between the trimmed V and J ends, which lost 7 bases and 3 bases, there was a span of 14 bases. The germline CDR1 and CDR2 sequences are SQVTM and ANQGSEA. The CDR3 totals 13 residues. Clones were read by immunoSEQ multiplex PCR, and TCRdb kept only the in-frame ones, dropping some. The sample lists about 1.1 million clones; 75% to 80% were seen once. Sequencing was carried out using memory CD4+ T cells from PBMCs. Subset of the sample: CD45RA-negative fraction. This TCR was recovered from a man younger than 35 in good health. Some clones in this sample may be carry-over from other donors' samples. The chain joins TRBV29-1 to TRBJ2-3, with D maybe TRBD2 (5 bases). CDR3 residues: CSALIGGTDTQYF. For the CDR3, the DNA is TGCAGCGCCCTAATTGGAGGAACAGATACGCAGTATTTT.